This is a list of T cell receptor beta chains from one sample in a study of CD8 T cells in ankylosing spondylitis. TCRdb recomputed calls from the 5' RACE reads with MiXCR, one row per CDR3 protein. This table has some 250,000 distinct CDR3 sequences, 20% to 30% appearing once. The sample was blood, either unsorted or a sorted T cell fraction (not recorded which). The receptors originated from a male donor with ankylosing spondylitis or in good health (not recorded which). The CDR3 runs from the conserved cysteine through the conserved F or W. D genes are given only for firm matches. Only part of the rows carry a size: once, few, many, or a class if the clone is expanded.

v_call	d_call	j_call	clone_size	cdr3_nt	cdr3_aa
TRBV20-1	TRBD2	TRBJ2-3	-	TGCAGTGCTAGACTAGCGGGGGGGGGTGATACGCAGTATTTT	CSARLAGGGDTQYF
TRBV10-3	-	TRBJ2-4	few	TGTGCCATCAGTGAGTCGAGTACAGGAGTGTTGGACAAAAACATTCAGTACTTC	CAISESSTGVLDKNIQYF
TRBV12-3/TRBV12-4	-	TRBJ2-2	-	TGTGCCAGCAGTTTTTGGGCGAACACCGGGGAGCTGTTTTTT	CASSFWANTGELFF
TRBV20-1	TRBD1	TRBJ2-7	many	TGCAGTGCTAGAGGGGCCGCTAAGGGACAGGGGGGGACTGGCGAGCAGTACTTC	CSARGAAKGQGGTGEQYF
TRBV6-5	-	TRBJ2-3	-	TGTGCCAGCAGTTACAAGGACAACTCAGATACGCAGTATTTT	CASSYKDNSDTQYF
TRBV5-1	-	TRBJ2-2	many	TGCGCCAGCAGCTCCGGGACCTTGGGCGGGGAGCTGTTTTTT	CASSSGTLGGELFF
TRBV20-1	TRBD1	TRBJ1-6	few	TGCAGTGTCCCGGACAGGCGGGATAATTCACCCCTCCACTTT	CSVPDRRDNSPLHF
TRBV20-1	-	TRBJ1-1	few	TGCCACACTCGGGAGGGTGCTGAAGCTTTCTTT	CHTREGAEAFF
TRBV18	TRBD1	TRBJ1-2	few	TGTGCCAGCTCCATAGGACAGGGGGCCATTGATGGCTACACCTTC	CASSIGQGAIDGYTF
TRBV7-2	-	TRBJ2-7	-	TGTGCCAGCAGCCAGAGCCACGAGCAGTACTTC	CASSQSHEQYF
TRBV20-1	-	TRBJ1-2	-	TGCAGTCCGAGGGGGGCCTATGGCTACACCTTC	CSPRGAYGYTF
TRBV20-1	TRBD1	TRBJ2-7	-	TGCAGTGCTAGCAGTACAGGGGCCCTCGCCTACGAGCAGTACTTC	CSASSTGALAYEQYF
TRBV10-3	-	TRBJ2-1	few	TGTGCCACCTCCCCGGAGTACAATGAGCAGTTCTTC	CATSPEYNEQFF
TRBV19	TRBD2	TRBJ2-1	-	TGTGCCAGTAGTATATACGGCGGGGGGGGACCCCGATCCTACAATGAGCAGTTCTTC	CASSIYGGGGPRSYNEQFF
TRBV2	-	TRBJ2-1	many	TGTGCCAGCAGTGAATCGGAGTTGGGCTCCTACAATGAGCAGTTCTTC	CASSESELGSYNEQFF
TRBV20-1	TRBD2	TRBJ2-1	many	TGCAGCGCTACTAGCGGTTCCTACAATGAGCAGTTCTTC	CSATSGSYNEQFF
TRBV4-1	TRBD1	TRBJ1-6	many	TGCGCCAGCAGCCAAACGGACAGGGGCGACTCACCCCTCCACTTT	CASSQTDRGDSPLHF
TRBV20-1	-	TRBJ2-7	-	TGCAGTGTATGGGGGGACCCAGTCTACGAGCAGTACTTC	CSVWGDPVYEQYF
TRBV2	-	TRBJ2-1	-	TGTGCCAGCAGCCACGCCTCGACAGACAATGAGCAGTTCTTC	CASSHASTDNEQFF
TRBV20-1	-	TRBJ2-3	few	TGCAGTGCTAGAGGCGTCGGGGCGGGGGATACGCAGTATTTT	CSARGVGAGDTQYF
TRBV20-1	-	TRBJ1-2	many	TGCAGTGCTAGGGTGGGGGAAGGCTACACCTTC	CSARVGEGYTF
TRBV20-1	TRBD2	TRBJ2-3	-	TGCAGTGCTAGCGTGAGCGGGGAGGCAGATACGCAGTATTTT	CSASVSGEADTQYF
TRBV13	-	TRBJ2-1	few	TGTGCCAGCAGCTTAGCGTTAGTCTACAATGAGCAGTTCTTC	CASSLALVYNEQFF
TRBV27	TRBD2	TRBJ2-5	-	TGTGCCAGCAGTTTGGTTTGGCTAGCGGATACTACACGGGAGACCCAGTACTTC	CASSLVWLADTTRETQYF
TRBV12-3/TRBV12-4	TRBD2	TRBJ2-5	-	TGTGCCACCGGACTAGCGGGAGAGACCCAGTACTTC	CATGLAGETQYF
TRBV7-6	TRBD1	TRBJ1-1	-	TGTGCCAGCAGCTCCCCGGGACAGGAGGCGACTGAAGCTTTCTTT	CASSSPGQEATEAFF